Sequencing of this TCR beta chain was carried out in a study of technical replicates of blood from several donors. The V and J ends lost 4 bases and 5 bases, in that order; junction bases with no gene match: 8. Germline CDR1 reads SGHRS; CDR2 reads YFSETQ. This CDR3 spans 14 amino acids. Measured with immunoSEQ multiplex PCR; TCRdb has only the in-frame clones, and not every one. The sample lists fewer than 12,000 clones, approximately 94% occurring once. The source is a human donor in good health. Sequenced input: PBMCs. The rearrangement links TRBV5-1 to TRBJ2-5; 7 nucleotides match TRBD1. CDR3 bases: TGCGCCAGCAGCCAATCGACAGGGCTGGAGACCCAGTACTTC. As protein: CASSQSTGLETQYF.